The T cell receptor (beta chain) under discussion was sequenced for a study of CD4 T cells in relation to SARS-CoV-2 and coronaviruses. Background on the study: Negative control cultures got HIV-1 Nef peptides or no peptide.

The assay was immunoSEQ multiplex PCR, and TCRdb's table has in-frame clones only and misses some. The data hold 15,000 to 20,000 clones, with about 80% observed a single time. The V gene lost 3 bases and the J gene lost 8 bases, with 13 bases spanning the gap. Germline CDR1 and CDR2: LNHDA and SQIVND (reference sequence). The CDR3 spans 14 residues. Findings and limits, study-wide: Pre-pandemic and post-infection samples never came from the same donor.

Before the COVID-19 pandemic, during about 2011-2018, CD4+ T cells were taken from unexposed donors. CD4+ T cells were isolated from the cells after more than 8 days of culture. Fresh IL-2 medium replaced half the medium on days 3 and 7. To note about this clone: Its specificity is unknown.

V and J are TRBV19 and TRBJ2-2, with a weak D call TRBD2 (5 bases). Input material: CD4+ T cells from PBMCs, cultured in vitro. This receptor was identified in a human donor in good health. The CDR3 DNA sequence: TGTGCCAGTAGTATCGAGGGAGCCTCAGGGGAGCTGTTTTTT. Protein sequence: CASSIEGASGELFF.